This TCR beta chain originates from a study of T-cell memory formation after mild COVID-19. TCRdb re-derived calls from the 5' RACE reads in MiXCR, one entry per CDR3 protein. Here the sample spans just over 350,000 distinct CDR3 sequences, about 15% being singletons. This clonotype appeared a few times. The antigen is undetermined. Study-wide results and limits: Pre-infection memory carried some responding clones, suggesting that cross-reactive memory joined. Researchers report contracting CD4+ clones mostly in CM and EM, with CD8+ clones in EMRA. Balance between CD4 and CD8 was seen in clones contracting day 15 to 85, and a CD4+ lean was seen in later expanders.

CDR1 LGHNA and CDR2 YSLEER come from the germline V gene. This CDR3 region has 16 residues. V shed 0 bases and J 4 bases; nucleotides not matched to a gene: 7. The sequence was collected from a young man who had mild COVID-19 (a few samples of this study predate the infection). Cell type and time point are not known. The chain employs TRBV4-3 and TRBJ2-7; 9 bases map to TRBD1. The sequenced sample was PBMCs or a T cell subset sorted from them (not recorded which). CDR3 DNA: TGCGCCAGCAGCCAAGATCTGGGGGACAGGGTTTACGAGCAGTACTTC. Its translation: CASSQDLGDRVYEQYF.